Included here is one T cell receptor (beta chain) sequence, with context. Sequencing was performed with immunoSEQ multiplex PCR; in TCRdb, only in-frame clones are kept and a portion is missing. The table has some 70,000 clones, roughly 89% seen once; the top ten hold approximately 0.36%. V lost 4 bases to trimming and J lost 10 bases; unmatched junction nucleotides: 13. This CDR3 spans 15 amino acids. Germline lookup yields CDR1 SGHRS and CDR2 YFSETQ. The data are from a study of technical replicates of blood from a handful of donors. The J gene is TRBJ2-1, the V gene TRBV5-1, with TRBD2 matching 8 bases. The clonotype was recovered from a human donor in good health. Specimen: T cells isolated from PBMCs. Here the CDR3 reads CASSPLEREGREQFF. The CDR3, as DNA: TGCGCCAGCAGCCCCCTTGAACGGGAGGGTAGGGAGCAGTTCTTC.